The 31 T cell receptor beta chains given below trace back to one sample, sequenced in a study of T cells in localized non-small cell lung cancer. Generated by immunoSEQ multiplex PCR, the TCRdb table keeps only in-frame clones and is missing some. The data contain around 1,400 clones, about 25% of them seen just once; the ten biggest clones take up over 12%. The sample here was normal lung tissue next to the tumor, taken before any cancer treatment. Every receptor here comes from a woman between 18 and 55 years old with stage III lung adenocarcinoma.

This sequence joins TRBV1 and TRBJ2-5; the DNA was not compared with TRBD1, the D call given in the table. TRBV1 is a known pseudogene. The CDR3 consists of 17 residues. CDR3 sequence reads: CASSQGKNRDLRETQYF. CDR3 nucleotides: TGCGCCAGCAGCCAAGGAAAAAACAGGGATCTCCGGGAGACCCAGTACTTC.

A few counts support this clone. The chain carries TRBV9 and TRBJ2-1; D may be TRBD1 (6 bases). This CDR3 has 13 amino acids. The germline gives CDR1 SGDLS, CDR2 YYNGEE. Trimming took 4 bases from V and 6 from J, leaving 11 bases between them. The CDR3 is CASSRTETNEQFF. The CDR3 nucleotides are TGTGCCAGCAGCCGGACAGAAACCAATGAGCAGTTCTTC.

This clone was recorded only once. The J gene is TRBJ2-6, the V gene TRBV12-1; TRBD1, as called in the table, went unchecked against the DNA. TRBV12-1 is a listed pseudogene. This CDR3 comprises 19 residues. Here the CDR3 reads CASSVKSVIGQSRANVLTF. In DNA form, the CDR3 reads TGTGCCAGCAGCGTAAAATCTGTTATAGGACAAAGTCGGGCCAACGTCCTGACTTTC.

This clone occurred once. The CDR3, as DNA: TGCGCCAGCAGCTCCAGGACAGGGGGGGAGACCCAGTACTTC. It yields the protein CASSSRTGGETQYF. The chain joins TRBV5-1 to TRBJ2-5, with 10 bases matching TRBD1. This CDR3 is 14 amino acids long. V gave up 3 bases and J gave up 5 bases; unmatched junction bases: 4. In germline, CDR1 is SGHRS, CDR2 YFSETQ. The complete variable domain, with remaining parts taken from reference TRBV5-1 and TRBJ2-5, reads KAGVTQTPRYLIKTRGQQVTLSCSPISGHRSVSWYQQTPGQGLQFLFEYFSETQRNKGNFPGRFSGRQFSNSRSEMNVSTLELGDSALYLCASSSRTGGETQYFGPGTRLLVL.

The V gene is TRBV19, the J gene TRBJ1-2; possibly TRBD1 for D (6 bases). Deletions cut 3 bases from V and 4 bases from J, with 15 bases between. The CDR3 length is 15 residues. The germline V gene has CDR1 LNHDA and CDR2 SQIVND (reference sequence). The CDR3: CASSIYTGNGYGYTF. CDR3 in DNA: TGTGCCAGTAGTATTTATACAGGGAACGGCTATGGCTACACCTTC.

The chain carries TRBV6-8 and TRBJ1-2; possibly TRBD1 for D (6 bases). The V end was cut by 5 bases, the J end by 0 bases, with 7 bases between. This CDR3 contains 13 residues. Germline loops: CDR1 MNHGY, CDR2 SAAAGT. This chain's CDR3 is CASSPGANYGYTF. CDR3 nucleotides: TGTGCCAGCAGTCCAGGGGCTAACTATGGCTACACCTTC.

The table lists this clone with a few counts. The chain has TRBV9 and TRBJ1-1; TRBD1 matches 10 bases. This CDR3 is built from 15 residues. The ends lost 8 bases at V and 9 bases at J; junction bases unmatched: 16. In germline, CDR1 is SGDLS, CDR2 YYNGEE. CDR3 loop: CARDEPGQGYEKAFF. DNA for the CDR3: TGTGCCAGAGATGAACCGGGACAGGGGTATGAGAAAGCTTTCTTT.

This clone has a handful of counts. The chain is built from TRBV29-1 and TRBJ2-7, with 9 nucleotides matching TRBD2. V shed 0 bases, J shed 2 bases, and the junction held 5 bases outside the gene matches. The CDR3 spans 15 residues. Germline loops: CDR1 SQVTM, CDR2 ANQGSEA. The CDR3 coding sequence is TGCAGCGTTGAAGATAACAGCGGGGGGCCCTACGAGCAGTACTTC. Protein: CSVEDNSGGPYEQYF.

This clone is classed as medium-sized. The chain uses TRBV4-1 and TRBJ2-2, with D possibly called TRBD1 or TRBD2 (5 bases each). Trimming removed 2 bases at V and 0 bases at J, with 16 bases between. The CDR3 is 18 residues long. The germline V gene encodes CDR1 MGHRA and CDR2 YSYEKL. CDR3 coding DNA: TGCGCCAGCAGCCAATTGGGGGTCGGTAGCGCGAACACCGGGGAGCTGTTTTTT. Protein: CASSQLGVGSANTGELFF.

Only a few counts were recorded for this clone. This chain joins TRBV18 and TRBJ2-5; weak D call: TRBD1 (6 bases). The V end lost 2 bases, the J end lost 5 bases, and 6 bases lay between the germline ends. The CDR3 contains 12 residues. Germline V CDR1 and CDR2: KGHSH, LQKENI. The CDR3 reads CASSPGGETQYF. The DNA for the CDR3 is TGTGCCAGCTCACCAGGGGGCGAGACCCAGTACTTC.

This clone has just a few counts. The chain uses TRBV9 and TRBJ1-1, with TRBD1 matching over 8 bases. Germline V gene lookup returns CDR1 SGDLS and CDR2 YYNGEE. The V gene end was trimmed by 4 bases and the J gene end by 3 bases; junction bases not matched to a gene: 5. The CDR3 runs to 14 residues. CDR3 sequence reads: CASSQGATYTEAFF. In DNA, the CDR3 is TGTGCCAGCAGCCAGGGGGCAACGTACACTGAAGCTTTCTTT.

The gene calls are TRBV29-1 and TRBJ2-7; perhaps TRBD1 as D (5 bases). The CDR3 spans 13 residues. CDR1 SQVTM and CDR2 ANQGSEA come from the germline V gene. The V end lost 3 bases, the J end lost 1 base, and 10 bases lay between the germline ends. The CDR3 DNA reads as TGCAGCGTTGAGACAGACCTTTCCTACGAGCAGTACTTC. Amino acids: CSVETDLSYEQYF.

The chain joins TRBV6-8 to TRBJ2-5; D possibly matches TRBD1 or TRBD2 (5 bases each). CDR1 MNHGY and CDR2 SAAAGT come from the germline V gene. This CDR3 spans 13 amino acids. The V and J ends lost 10 bases and 5 bases respectively, with 17 bases between them. The CDR3 region is CAIGDGKGETQYF. The CDR3, as DNA: TGTGCCATAGGGGACGGGAAGGGCGAGACCCAGTACTTC.

In this sample, this clone turned up a few times. CDR3 region: CASSLPPLETQYF. CDR3 bases: TGTGCCAGCAGCCTGCCCCCTCTTGAGACCCAGTACTTC. This chain joins TRBV6-8 and TRBJ2-5; D is ambiguous. Germline-derived CDR1 and CDR2 are MNHGY and SAAAGT. V lost 6 bases and J 5 bases, leaving 13 bases between the germline ends. This CDR3 comprises 13 residues.

This clone has a handful of counts. The rearrangement uses TRBV6-8 and TRBJ1-1; TRBD1 is a possible D gene (5 bases). The V end lost 0 bases, the J end lost 5 bases, and 10 bases lay between the germline ends. CDR1 and CDR2 (germline): MNHGY, SAAAGT. The CDR3 is 14 amino acids. In nucleotides, the CDR3 is TGTGCCAGCAGTTACTCCCAGGGCATGACTGAAGCTTTCTTT. This gives the protein CASSYSQGMTEAFF.

In its sample, this clone ranks as medium-sized. This rearrangement joins TRBV11-3 to TRBJ2-3, with 8 bases that match TRBD2. This CDR3 contains 18 residues. Losses at the gene ends were 3 bases for V and 1 base for J; bases not matched to a gene: 12. Germline assignment: CDR1 SGHNT and CDR2 YENEEA. This CDR3 reads CASSFGRGDHAGTDTQYF. The CDR3 DNA follows: TGTGCCAGCAGCTTCGGGCGGGGGGATCATGCGGGCACAGATACGCAGTATTTT.

CDR3 sequence (DNA): TGTGCTAGTGGGACAGGCGGCTCCTACAATGAGCAGTTCTTC. Translation: CASGTGGSYNEQFF. The chain uses TRBV12-5 and TRBJ2-1; maybe TRBD1 (6 bases). Germline V gene sequence: CDR1 LGHNT, CDR2 FRNRAP. The CDR3 is 14 residues long. Trimming stripped 6 bases from V and 0 bases from J, with 9 bases between.

This clone was counted a few times. The chain employs TRBV30 and TRBJ2-7; maybe TRBD2 (5 bases). Trimming stripped 2 bases from V and 5 bases from J, with 13 bases between. The length of the CDR3 is 13 residues. Germline V gene lookup returns CDR1 GTSNPN and CDR2 SVGIG (reference sequence). The CDR3 coding sequence is TGTGCCTGGAGTCGGGGATTCGGGGACGAGCAGTACTTC. Its protein is CAWSRGFGDEQYF.

This clone was recorded a few times. The chain employs TRBV23-1 and TRBJ1-2; the D is unclear. TRBV23-1 carries the ORF label, with uncertain function. The V gene lost 6 bases and the J gene lost 1 base, with 9 bases spanning the gap. The CDR3 length is 13 residues. The CDR3 DNA is TGCGCCAGCAGCTTGGACCTTAACTATGGCTACACCTTC. It specifies CASSLDLNYGYTF.

Only a few counts were recorded for this clone. The chain joins TRBV10-3 to TRBJ2-1; D call uncertain. The V gene lost 0 bases and the J gene lost 8 bases, with 11 bases spanning the gap. Germline CDR1 ENHRY, CDR2 SYGVKD. The CDR3 covers 14 residues. CDR3: CAISESNDRDEQFF. The CDR3 DNA reads TGTGCCATCAGTGAGTCGAATGATAGGGATGAGCAGTTCTTC.

The chain combines TRBV15 with TRBJ2-2, with D possibly TRBD1 on 5 matching bases. The CDR3 consists of 14 residues. The germline gives CDR1 LNHNV, CDR2 YYDKDF (reference sequence). V was trimmed by 2 bases and J by 6 bases, leaving 10 bases between them. CDR3 residues: CATSRSAGSGELFF. CDR3 in DNA: TGTGCCACCAGCAGATCCGCAGGGTCCGGGGAGCTGTTTTTT.

The chain has TRBV6-8 and TRBJ1-2; D gene ambiguous. Between the trimmed V and J ends, which lost 10 bases and 0 bases, there was a span of 12 bases. Germline values: CDR1 MNHGY, CDR2 SAAAGT. CDR3 length equals 13 residues. Written as DNA, the CDR3 is TGTGCCACCCTCCGCGGAGCTAACTATGGCTACACCTTC. Translation gives CATLRGANYGYTF.

This chain links TRBV29-1 with TRBJ2-3; D might be TRBD1 (6 bases). The germline CDR1 and CDR2 sequences are SQVTM and ANQGSEA. V was pared by 7 bases and J by 0 bases, with 8 bases between. The CDR3 spans 12 residues. The CDR3 loop is CSGGRSTDTQYF. Written as DNA, the CDR3 is TGCAGCGGGGGGCGTAGCACAGATACGCAGTATTTT.

In this sample, this clone turned up a few times. J is TRBJ2-1 and V is TRBV12-5, with TRBD2 as a possible D gene (6 bases). This CDR3 has 13 amino acids. The germline V gene has CDR1 LGHNT and CDR2 FRNRAP. The CDR3 nucleotides read TGTGCCACCGGAGGGGCCTCCTACAATGAGCAGTTCTTC. The encoded protein is CATGGASYNEQFF.

By share of the sample, this clone is medium-sized. The chain employs TRBV11-3 and TRBJ1-2; the D is unclear. The germline V gene has CDR1 SGHNT and CDR2 YENEEA. The CDR3 has 15 amino acids. Trimming left V 1 base short and J 4 bases short, with 13 bases between. In DNA form, the CDR3 reads TGTGCCAGCAGCTTAGTTGAGAGCGCAGGCTATGGCTACACCTTC. This codes for CASSLVESAGYGYTF.

Judged by abundance, this clone is medium-sized. V is TRBV11-3 and J is TRBJ2-5; unclear D gene. V lost 5 bases and J lost 2, with 12 bases in between. This CDR3 is 14 amino acids long. Germline values: CDR1 SGHNT, CDR2 YENEEA. The CDR3 bases are TGTGCCAGCAGCACCATGGAAACACAAGAGACCCAGTACTTC. Protein product: CASSTMETQETQYF.

This clone has more than one count but fewer than ten. The CDR3 DNA sequence: TGTGCCAGCAGTTACGGGGCCAACTATGGCTACACCTTC. Translation: CASSYGANYGYTF. The chain couples TRBV6-8 to TRBJ1-2, with TRBD1 as a possible D gene (5 bases). V dropped 2 bases and J dropped 2 bases, with 6 bases sitting between them. The CDR3 runs 13 residues. CDR1 is MNHGY and CDR2 is SAAAGT in the germline V gene.

This chain joins TRBV29-1 and TRBJ2-1, with D perhaps TRBD2 (6 bases). From germline, CDR1 is SQVTM and CDR2 ANQGSEA. V lost 3 bases, J lost 8 bases, and 11 bases lay in between. The CDR3 runs to 12 residues. CDR3 coding DNA: TGCAGCGTTGACGAGTGGAGGGATGAGCAGTTCTTC. This sequence encodes CSVDEWRDEQFF.

This clone is labeled large. This chain joins TRBV1 and TRBJ2-7; the D segment call TRBD1 is taken from the table without a DNA check. TRBV1 is deemed a pseudogene. The CDR3 is 15 amino acids. This CDR3 reads CTSSVPGQATYEQYF. The CDR3 DNA sequence: TGCACCAGCAGCGTACCGGGACAGGCTACCTACGAGCAGTACTTC.

The V gene is TRBV13, the J gene TRBJ2-3; 9 nucleotides align to TRBD2. This CDR3 is built from 15 residues. With 5 bases clipped from V and 2 bases from J, the junction kept 5 bases outside the gene matches. Germline V CDR1 and CDR2: PRHDT, FYEKMQ (reference sequence). Written as DNA, the CDR3 is TGTGCCAGCAGCGAGCTAGCGGGGAACACAGATACGCAGTATTTT. This encodes CASSELAGNTDTQYF.

The sample holds a few counts of this clone. The chain couples TRBV11-3 to TRBJ1-2; D remains ambiguous. From germline, CDR1 is SGHNT and CDR2 YENEEA. V was clipped by 3 bases and J by 0 bases, with 8 bases between them. This CDR3 is 14 amino acids long. The CDR3 spells CASSLPVANYGYTF. The CDR3 nucleotides are TGTGCCAGCAGCTTGCCAGTAGCTAACTATGGCTACACCTTC.